This T cell receptor beta chain was profiled in a study of memory CD8 T cells in hepatitis C reinfection. Looking at the study overall: Reinfection meant HCV RNA positivity after two negatives ≥60 days apart.

Described time point: pre-reinfection, 55 to 20 weeks before reinfection detection. Sorted cells were sequenced directly ex vivo without any in vitro expansion. Sequenced by immunoSEQ multiplex PCR; TCRdb stores in-frame clones only, minus some. The repertoire holds approximately 50,000 clones, around 92% seen once, with around 1% in the top ten. This clone was seen once. The junction had 3 bases not matched to a gene; V was cut back by 5 bases and J by 6 bases. This CDR3 contains 14 residues. Germline CDR1 and CDR2: MNHEY and SMNVEV (reference sequence). The J gene is TRBJ2-3, the V gene TRBV27, with 12 bases identical to TRBD1. Material for sequencing was naive CD8+ T cells sorted from blood. The receptor was isolated from a young man with hepatitis C virus infection. This CDR3 reads CASSLGQGADTQYF. The CDR3 nucleotides are TGTGCCAGCAGTCTGGGACAGGGGGCGGATACGCAGTATTTT.